The 5 T cell receptor beta chains presented below share a single source sample, sequenced in a study of regulatory T cells in long-lasting Graves disease. Time point denoted: persistent/refractory GD, antithyroid drugs over 5 years with positive TRAb. Scientists built the TCR library using RNA that was extracted from PBMCs. Through Arm-PCR of CDR3 regions and iRepertoire HTBI primers, TCR beta libraries were built. TCRdb re-called the multiplex PCR reads through MiXCR, storing one row per CDR3 protein. The table has about 460,000 distinct CDR3 sequences, about 20% seen once. Source: peripheral blood mononuclear cells (PBMCs), taken when the disease was refractory, from a patient treated with antithyroid drugs. The source is a female donor with Graves disease.

The table lists this clonotype with many counts. The chain is built from TRBV28 and TRBJ2-4; no clear D gene. Germline CDR1 and CDR2: MDHEN and SYDVKM. V lost 6 bases to trimming and J lost 0 bases, with 9 bases between them. The CDR3 sequence is 14 residues long. The CDR3 reads CASSTSIAKNIQYF. Here the CDR3 DNA reads TGTGCCAGCAGCACGTCAATAGCCAAAAACATTCAGTACTTC.

The chain joins TRBV20-1 to TRBJ2-7; D is possibly TRBD2 (5 bases). The CDR3 loop spans 16 amino acids. From germline, CDR1 is DFQATT and CDR2 SNEGSKA (reference sequence). Between the trimmed V and J ends, which lost 6 bases and 2 bases, there was a span of 23 bases. The CDR3 region is CSAPQTTGNRPYEQYF. CDR3 coding DNA: TGCAGTGCCCCCCAGACGACGGGGAATCGGCCCTACGAGCAGTACTTC.

The V call is TRBV9, the J call TRBJ1-6; D not resolved. V was trimmed by 3 bases and J by 1 base, leaving 14 bases between them. Per germline, CDR1 SGDLS and CDR2 YYNGEE. This CDR3 region has 17 residues. The CDR3 sequence: CASSALLRASYNSPLHF. The CDR3 DNA is TGTGCCAGCAGCGCCCTCCTAAGGGCTTCCTATAATTCACCCCTCCACTTT.

This clonotype was counted at least ten times. V usage is TRBV7-2 and J usage is TRBJ2-7, with a possible D match to TRBD1 (5 bases). V was clipped by 4 bases and J by 2 bases, with 12 bases between them. CDR1 is SGHTA and CDR2 is FQGNSA in the germline V gene. This CDR3 contains 14 residues. The CDR3 DNA sequence: TGTGCCAGCAGCTATATTGGGGCAACCTACGAGCAGTACTTC. This sequence encodes CASSYIGATYEQYF.

This clonotype was seen ten or more times. J is TRBJ2-7 and V is TRBV28, with 7 bases matching TRBD2. CDR3 length: 15 residues. V shed 4 bases and J 5 bases; nucleotides not matched to a gene: 11. Germline CDR1 reads MDHEN; CDR2 reads SYDVKM. The CDR3 DNA is TGTGCCAGCAGTTCTGGTGGGAGCGGGACCCACGAGCAGTACTTC. This encodes CASSSGGSGTHEQYF.